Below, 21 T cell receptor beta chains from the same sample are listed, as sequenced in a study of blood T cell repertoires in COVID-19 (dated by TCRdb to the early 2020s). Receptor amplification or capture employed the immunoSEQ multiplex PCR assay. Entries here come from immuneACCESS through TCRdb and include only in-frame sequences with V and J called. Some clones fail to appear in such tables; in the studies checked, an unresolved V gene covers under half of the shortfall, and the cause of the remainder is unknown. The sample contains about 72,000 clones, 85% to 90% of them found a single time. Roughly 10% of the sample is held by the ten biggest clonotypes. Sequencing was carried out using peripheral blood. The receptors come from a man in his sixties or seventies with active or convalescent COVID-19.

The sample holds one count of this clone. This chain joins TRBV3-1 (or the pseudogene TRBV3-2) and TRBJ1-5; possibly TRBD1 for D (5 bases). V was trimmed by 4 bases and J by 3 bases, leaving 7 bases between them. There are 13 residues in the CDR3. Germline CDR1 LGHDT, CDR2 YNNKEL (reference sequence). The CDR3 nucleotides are TGTGCCAGCAGCCCGACAGACAATCAGCCCCAGCATTTT. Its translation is CASSPTDNQPQHF.

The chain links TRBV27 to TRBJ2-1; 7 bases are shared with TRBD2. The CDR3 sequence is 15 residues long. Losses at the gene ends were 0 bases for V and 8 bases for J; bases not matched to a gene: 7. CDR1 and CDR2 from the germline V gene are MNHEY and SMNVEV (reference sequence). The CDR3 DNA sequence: TGTGCCAGCAGTTTATCTGGCGGGAGTATCCATGAGCAGTTCTTC. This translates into CASSLSGGSIHEQFF.

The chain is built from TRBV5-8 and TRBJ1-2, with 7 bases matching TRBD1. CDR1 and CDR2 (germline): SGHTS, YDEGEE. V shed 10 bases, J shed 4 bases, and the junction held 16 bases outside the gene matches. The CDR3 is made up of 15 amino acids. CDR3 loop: CASEDPGTALYGYTF. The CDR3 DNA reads TGTGCCTCTGAGGACCCCGGGACAGCCCTCTATGGCTACACCTTC.

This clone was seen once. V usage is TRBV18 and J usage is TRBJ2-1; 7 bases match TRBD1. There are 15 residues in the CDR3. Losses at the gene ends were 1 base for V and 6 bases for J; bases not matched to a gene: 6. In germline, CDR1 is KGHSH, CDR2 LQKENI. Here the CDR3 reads CASSPQETGINEQFF. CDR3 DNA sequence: TGTGCCAGCTCACCACAGGAGACAGGGATCAATGAGCAGTTCTTC.

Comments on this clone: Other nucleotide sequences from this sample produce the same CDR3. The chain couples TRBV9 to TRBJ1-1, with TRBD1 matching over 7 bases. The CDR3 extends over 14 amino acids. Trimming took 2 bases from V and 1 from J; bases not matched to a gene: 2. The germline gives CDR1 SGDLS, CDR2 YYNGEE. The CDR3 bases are TGTGCCAGCAGCGTCGGACAGGCGAACACTGAAGCTTTCTTT. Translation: CASSVGQANTEAFF.

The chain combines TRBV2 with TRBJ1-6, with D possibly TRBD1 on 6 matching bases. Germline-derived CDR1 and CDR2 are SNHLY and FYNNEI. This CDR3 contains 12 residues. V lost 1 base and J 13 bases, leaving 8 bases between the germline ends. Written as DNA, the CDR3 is TGTGCCAGCAGTGAAGACGACAGGCCCCTCCACTTT. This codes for CASSEDDRPLHF.

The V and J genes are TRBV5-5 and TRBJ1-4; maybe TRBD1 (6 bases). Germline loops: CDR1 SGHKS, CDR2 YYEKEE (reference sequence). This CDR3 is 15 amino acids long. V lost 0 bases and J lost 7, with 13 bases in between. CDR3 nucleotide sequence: TGTGCCAGCAGCTTGGAGGTTTTGGACAGTGAAAAACTGTTTTTT. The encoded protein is CASSLEVLDSEKLFF.

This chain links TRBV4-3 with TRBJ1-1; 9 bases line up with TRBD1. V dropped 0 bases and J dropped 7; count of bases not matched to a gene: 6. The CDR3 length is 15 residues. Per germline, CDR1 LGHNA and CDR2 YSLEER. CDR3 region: CASSQEGTGTGEAFF. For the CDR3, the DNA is TGCGCCAGCAGCCAAGAGGGGACAGGGACCGGTGAAGCTTTCTTT.

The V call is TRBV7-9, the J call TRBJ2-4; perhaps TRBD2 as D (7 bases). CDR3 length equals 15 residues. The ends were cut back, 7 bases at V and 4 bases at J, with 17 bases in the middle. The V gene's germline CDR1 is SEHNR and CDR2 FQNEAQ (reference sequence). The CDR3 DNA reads TGTGCCAGCACCGAGGGGGAGGGGACAAAAAACATTCAGTACTTC. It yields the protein CASTEGEGTKNIQYF.

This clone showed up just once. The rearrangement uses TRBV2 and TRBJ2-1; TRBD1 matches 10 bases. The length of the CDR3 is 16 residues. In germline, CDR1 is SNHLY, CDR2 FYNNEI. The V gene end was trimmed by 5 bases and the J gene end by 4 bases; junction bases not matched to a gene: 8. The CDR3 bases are TGTGCCAGCAGTAAAAATGGGGGACAGGGGTACAATGAGCAGTTCTTC. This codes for CASSKNGGQGYNEQFF. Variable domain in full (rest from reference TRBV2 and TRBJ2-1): EPEVTQTPSHQVTQMGQEVILRCVPISNHLYFYWYRQILGQKVEFLVSFYNNEISEKSEIFDDQFSVERPDGSNFTLKIRSTKLEDSAMYFCASSKNGGQGYNEQFFGPGTRLTVL.

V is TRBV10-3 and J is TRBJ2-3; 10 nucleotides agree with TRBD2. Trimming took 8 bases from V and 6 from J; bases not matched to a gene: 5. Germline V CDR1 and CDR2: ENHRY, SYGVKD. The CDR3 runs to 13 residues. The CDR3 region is CAIGLAGADTQYF. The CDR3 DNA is TGTGCCATCGGCCTAGCGGGAGCGGATACGCAGTATTTT.

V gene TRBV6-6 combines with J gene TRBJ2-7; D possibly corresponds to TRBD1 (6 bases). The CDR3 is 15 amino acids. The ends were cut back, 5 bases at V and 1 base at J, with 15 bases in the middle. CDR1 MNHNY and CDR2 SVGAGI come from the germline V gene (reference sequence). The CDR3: CASSPDRPLSYEQYF. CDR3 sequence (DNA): TGTGCCAGCAGTCCCGACAGGCCCCTATCCTACGAGCAGTACTTC.

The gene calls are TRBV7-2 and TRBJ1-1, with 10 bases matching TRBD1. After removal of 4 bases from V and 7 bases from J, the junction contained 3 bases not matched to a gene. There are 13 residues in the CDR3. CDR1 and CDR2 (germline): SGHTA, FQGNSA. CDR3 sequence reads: CASSSDRGREAFF. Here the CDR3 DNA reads TGTGCCAGCAGCTCTGACAGGGGGCGTGAAGCTTTCTTT.

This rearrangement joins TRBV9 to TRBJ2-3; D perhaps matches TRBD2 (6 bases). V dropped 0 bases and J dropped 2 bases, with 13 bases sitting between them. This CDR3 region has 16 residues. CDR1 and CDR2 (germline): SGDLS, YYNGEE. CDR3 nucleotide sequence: TGTGCCAGCAGCGTAGGTGGGGGGACCCACACAGATACGCAGTATTTT. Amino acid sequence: CASSVGGGTHTDTQYF.

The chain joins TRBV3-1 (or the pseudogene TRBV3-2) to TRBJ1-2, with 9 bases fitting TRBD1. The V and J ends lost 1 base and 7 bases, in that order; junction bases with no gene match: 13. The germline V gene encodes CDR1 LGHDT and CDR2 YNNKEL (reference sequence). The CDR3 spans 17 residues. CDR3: CASSQAALGQGFGGYTF. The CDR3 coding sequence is TGTGCCAGCAGCCAAGCTGCACTGGGACAGGGATTCGGTGGCTACACCTTC.

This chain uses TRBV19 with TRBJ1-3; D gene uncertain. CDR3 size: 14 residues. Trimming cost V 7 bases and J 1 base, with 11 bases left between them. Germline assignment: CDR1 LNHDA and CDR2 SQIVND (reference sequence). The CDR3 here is CASIPEGSGNTIYF. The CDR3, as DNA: TGTGCCAGTATTCCAGAGGGTTCTGGAAACACCATATATTTT.

This chain's CDR3 is CASDSTWDTMNTEAFF. DNA for the CDR3: TGTGCCAGCGATAGCACCTGGGACACAATGAACACTGAAGCTTTCTTT. The chain carries TRBV7-6 and TRBJ1-1; D may be TRBD1 (6 bases). CDR3 length: 16 residues. V was cut by 8 bases and J by 0 bases, with 19 bases left in between. The V gene's germline CDR1 is SGHVS and CDR2 FNYEAQ.

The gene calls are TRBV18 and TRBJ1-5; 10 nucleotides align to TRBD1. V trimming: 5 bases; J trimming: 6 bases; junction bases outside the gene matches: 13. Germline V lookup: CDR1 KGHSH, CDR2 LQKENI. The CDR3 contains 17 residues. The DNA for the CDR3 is TGTGCCAGCTCAAAAGTCCCCGGGACAGGGGTCGGTCAGCCCCAGCATTTT. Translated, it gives CASSKVPGTGVGQPQHF.

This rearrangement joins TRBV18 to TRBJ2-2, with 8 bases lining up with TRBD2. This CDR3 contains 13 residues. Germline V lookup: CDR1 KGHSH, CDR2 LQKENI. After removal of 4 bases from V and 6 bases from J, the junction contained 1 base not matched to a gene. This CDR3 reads CASSRTSPGELFF. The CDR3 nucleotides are TGTGCCAGCTCACGGACTAGCCCCGGGGAGCTGTTTTTT. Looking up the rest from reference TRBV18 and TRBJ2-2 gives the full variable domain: NAGVMQNPRHLVRRRGQEARLRCSPMKGHSHVYWYRQLPEEGLKFMVYLQKENIIDESGMPKERFSAEFPKEGPSILRIQQVVRGDSAAYFCASSRTSPGELFFGEGSRLTVL.

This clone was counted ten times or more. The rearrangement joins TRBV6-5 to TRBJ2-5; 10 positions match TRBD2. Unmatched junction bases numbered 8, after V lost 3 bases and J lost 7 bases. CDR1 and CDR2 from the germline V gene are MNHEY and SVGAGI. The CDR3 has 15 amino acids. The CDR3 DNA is TGTGCCAGCAGTTATGGGAGCGGGAGGGCCGGGACCCAGTACTTC. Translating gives CASSYGSGRAGTQYF.

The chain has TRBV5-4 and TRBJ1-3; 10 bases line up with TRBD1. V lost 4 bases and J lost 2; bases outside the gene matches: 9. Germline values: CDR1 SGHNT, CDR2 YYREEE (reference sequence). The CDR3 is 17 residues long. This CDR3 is CASSGARDRGAGNTIYF. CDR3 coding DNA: TGTGCCAGCAGCGGGGCCCGGGACAGGGGCGCTGGAAACACCATATATTTT.